The 9 T cell receptor beta chains given below trace back to one sample, sequenced in a study of blood T cells in healthy people across ages. Then a second PCR, running roughly 7 to 11 cycles, was carried out with a sample-barcoded 5' primer and a J-beta primer mix. TCRdb itself ran the 5' RACE reads through MiXCR, one entry per CDR3 protein. The repertoire holds roughly 410,000 distinct CDR3 sequences, with approximately 47% as singletons. Material: blood. The receptor set was obtained from a man aged 60 to 69 in good health.

The gene calls are TRBV10-3 and TRBJ2-3; no clear D. V lost 2 bases and J 4 bases, leaving 10 bases between the germline ends. CDR3 size: 14 residues. From germline, CDR1 is ENHRY and CDR2 SYGVKD. The CDR3 bases are TGTGCCATCAGTGAGCTTGACGGCCCAGATACGCAGTATTTT. Its protein is CAISELDGPDTQYF.

CDR3 nucleotides: TGTGCTAGTGGTTTGGGGTCCGGGACAGGAAGAACAGATACGCAGTATTTT. Translated, it gives CASGLGSGTGRTDTQYF. V is TRBV12-5 and J is TRBJ2-3, with TRBD1 matching 8 bases. The germline CDR1 and CDR2 sequences are LGHNT and FRNRAP. The CDR3 is 17 residues long. V was pared by 1 base and J by 3 bases, with 9 bases of the junction left unmatched.

This chain connects TRBV5-1 to TRBJ2-1; TRBD1 matches at 7 bases. This CDR3 spans 13 amino acids. The germline CDR1 and CDR2 sequences are SGHRS and YFSETQ. V was clipped by 2 bases and J by 8 bases; unmatched bases: 4. CDR3 sequence: CASSLNRGYEQFF. DNA of the CDR3: TGCGCCAGCAGCTTAAACAGGGGATATGAGCAGTTCTTC.

The rearrangement joins TRBV10-3 to TRBJ2-1, with D possibly being TRBD1 (6 bases). The J call is doubtful: the DNA matches TRBJ2-7 better. The CDR3 has 13 residues. The germline gives CDR1 ENHRY, CDR2 SYGVKD. The CDR3 sequence is CAISEFTGNEQYF. The CDR3 DNA reads TGTGCCATCAGTGAGTTTACAGGGAATGAGCAGTACTTC.

This clonotype was found many times. The V and J genes are TRBV6-2 or TRBV6-3 and TRBJ2-7, with TRBD2 identical over 13 bases. V trimming: 5 bases; J trimming: 5 bases; junction bases outside the gene matches: 9. CDR1 and CDR2 (germline): MNHEY, SVGEGT. The CDR3 is 16 residues long. In nucleotides, the CDR3 is TGTGCCAGCAGTCCACGGGGACTAGCGGGACAGGACGAGCAGTACTTC. The encoded protein is CASSPRGLAGQDEQYF.

In this sample, this clonotype turned up many times. The chain couples TRBV28 to TRBJ1-2; unclear D gene. This CDR3 spans 12 amino acids. Germline V gene lookup returns CDR1 MDHEN and CDR2 SYDVKM. Trimming took 4 bases from V and 4 from J, leaving 7 bases between them. The CDR3 region has the DNA TGTGCCAGCAGTTCCACAGTCTATGGCTACACCTTC. Translation gives CASSSTVYGYTF.

The rearrangement joins TRBV7-8 to TRBJ1-2, with 11 bases that match TRBD1. The CDR3 has 16 amino acids. Per germline, CDR1 SGHVS and CDR2 FQNEAQ. The V gene end was trimmed by 5 bases and the J gene end by 4 bases; junction bases not matched to a gene: 9. The CDR3 reads CASSQRWDRGGYGYTF. CDR3 bases: TGTGCCAGCAGCCAGCGATGGGACAGGGGGGGCTATGGCTACACCTTC.

The CDR3 spells CSVERESNEQFF. The CDR3 nucleotides are TGCAGCGTTGAACGGGAGAGCAATGAGCAGTTCTTC. This rearrangement joins TRBV29-1 to TRBJ2-1, with a possible D match to TRBD2 (6 bases). Deletions cut 2 bases from V and 6 bases from J, with 8 bases between. CDR3 length: 12 residues. CDR1 SQVTM and CDR2 ANQGSEA come from the germline V gene.

This clonotype was counted a few times. The V call is TRBV20-1, the J call TRBJ2-7; a possible D gene is TRBD1 (5 bases). V was cut by 3 bases and J by 4 bases, with 10 bases left in between. CDR3 length: 12 residues. Germline CDR1 reads DFQATT; CDR2 reads SNEGSKA (reference sequence). This chain's CDR3 is CSASPDSYEQYF. CDR3 DNA sequence: TGCAGTGCTAGCCCAGACAGTTACGAGCAGTACTTC.